Sequencing of this TCR beta chain was carried out in a study of Tregs in tolerant kidney transplant recipients. Points from the study as a whole: Biological reproducibility was not directly addressed in this study.

Sequencing used immunoSEQ multiplex PCR; TCRdb keeps in-frame clones, though not all of them. The repertoire holds about 120,000 clones, with around nine tenths as singletons. Of note for this clone: Its cognate antigen is unknown.

Thawed PBMCs were FACS-sorted into unstimulated CD4+CD25+CD127- regulatory T cells, CD4+CD25- non-regulatory cells, CD4 and CD8 cells. Germline V gives CDR1 MNHEY, CDR2 SVGAGI. V lost 5 bases and J lost 3; bases outside the gene matches: 6. This CDR3 is built from 14 residues. Sequencing was performed on CD4+ T cells from blood. The clonotype comes from a human donor in good health. This rearrangement joins TRBV6-5 to TRBJ1-2; 7 nucleotides agree with TRBD1. CDR3 nucleotide sequence: TGTGCCAGCAGTCGTCGGGACAGATACTATGGCTACACCTTC. Protein: CASSRRDRYYGYTF.